This TCR beta chain was sequenced during a study of shared clonotypes between healthy human individuals. Study-level information: CD4 naive cells filled three plates per donor, CD4 memory three, CD8 naive two and CD8 memory one.

Of note for this clone: The antigen is not known.

The junction had 6 bases not matched to a gene; V was cut back by 3 bases and J by 3 bases. This CDR3 contains 18 residues. Per germline, CDR1 MNHNS and CDR2 SASEGT. The study's findings and limits: Limitation of the genetic and exposure-history diversity represented came from the few donors. Sharing of clonotypes among donors was expected to vary with sequencing depth. With four donors compared, 4.5% to 6.5% of naive CD4 clonotypes were shared.

Libraries were prepared by immunoSEQ multiplex PCR; TCRdb keeps only in-frame clonotypes and omits some of them. The data contain around 700,000 clones, under 80% of them singletons. Sequencing input: memory CD4+ T cells sorted from blood. Regarding subset: CD45RA-negative fraction. This rearrangement joins TRBV6-1 to TRBJ2-2; 14 bases align to TRBD2. The TCR sequence derives from a woman in her 30s in good health. The CDR3 protein is CASSDYGLAGGYTGELFF. CDR3 DNA: TGTGCCAGCAGTGATTATGGACTAGCGGGAGGATACACCGGGGAGCTGTTTTTT.